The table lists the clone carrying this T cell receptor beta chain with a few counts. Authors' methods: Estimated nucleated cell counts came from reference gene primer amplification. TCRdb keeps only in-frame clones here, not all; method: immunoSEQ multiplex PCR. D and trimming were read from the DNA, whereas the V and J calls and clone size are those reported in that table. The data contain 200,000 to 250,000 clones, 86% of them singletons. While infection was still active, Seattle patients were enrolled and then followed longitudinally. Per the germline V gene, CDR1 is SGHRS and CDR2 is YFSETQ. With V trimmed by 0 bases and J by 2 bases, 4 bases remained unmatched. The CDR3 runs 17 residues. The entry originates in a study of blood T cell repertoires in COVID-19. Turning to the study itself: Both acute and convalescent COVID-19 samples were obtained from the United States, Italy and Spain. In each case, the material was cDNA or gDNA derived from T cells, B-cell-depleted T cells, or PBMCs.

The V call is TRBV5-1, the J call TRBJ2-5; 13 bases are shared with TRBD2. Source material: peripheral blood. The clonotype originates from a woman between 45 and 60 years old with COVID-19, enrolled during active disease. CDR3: CASSLGGLAGLQETQYF. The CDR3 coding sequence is TGCGCCAGCAGCTTGGGGGGACTAGCGGGGTTACAAGAGACCCAGTACTTC. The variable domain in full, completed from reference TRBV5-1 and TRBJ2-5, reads KAGVTQTPRYLIKTRGQQVTLSCSPISGHRSVSWYQQTPGQGLQFLFEYFSETQRNKGNFPGRFSGRQFSNSRSEMNVSTLELGDSALYLCASSLGGLAGLQETQYFGPGTRLLVL.